This TCR beta chain was obtained from a study of monozygotic twins with inflammatory bowel disease. Germline CDR1 and CDR2: MGHRA and YSYEKL. The CDR3 totals 16 residues. Addition of UMIs with a 6-nucleotide sample barcode was achieved by template switching. TCRdb re-called the 5' RACE reads and catalogs CDR3 proteins one per entry, DNA excluded. The sample has about 420,000 distinct CDR3 sequences; the top ten hold around 2.5%. The source is a human donor with ulcerative colitis or Crohn's disease, or a healthy co-twin of an affected twin (not recorded which). The chain employs TRBV4-1 and TRBJ2-5; TCRdb returns TRBD2, unconfirmable since there is no DNA. Sequenced input: blood. The CDR3 spells CASSQRGTSRRETQYF.